Shown below are 26 T cell receptor beta chains from a single sample sequenced in a study of blood T cell repertoires in COVID-19. Libraries were prepared by immunoSEQ multiplex PCR; TCRdb keeps only in-frame clonotypes and omits some of them. This sample carries under 130,000 clones, 69% of them seen once, and the ten largest clones take less than 6.5%. The sample comprised peripheral blood. The source is a man older than 75 with acute or convalescent COVID-19.

As DNA, the CDR3 is TGTGCCTGGAGTGACTGGGCGGGAACCGGGGATGATACGCAGTATTTT. Translated: CAWSDWAGTGDDTQYF. The rearrangement links TRBV30 to TRBJ2-3; D may be TRBD2 (6 bases). V dropped 1 base and J dropped 6 bases, with 20 bases sitting between them. The CDR3 is 16 residues long. Looked up from germline, CDR1 is GTSNPN and CDR2 is SVGIG (reference sequence).

This sequence joins TRBV19 and TRBJ1-2, with 7 bases matching TRBD1. With V trimmed by 7 bases and J by 4 bases, 6 bases remained unmatched. The CDR3 loop spans 13 amino acids. Germline V lookup: CDR1 LNHDA, CDR2 SQIVND (reference sequence). This chain's CDR3 is CASTATGPYGYTF. As DNA, the CDR3 is TGTGCCAGTACTGCGACAGGGCCCTATGGCTACACCTTC.

V usage is TRBV11-2 and J usage is TRBJ1-2; TRBD1 aligns across 7 bases. V trimming: 0 bases; J trimming: 4 bases; junction bases outside the gene matches: 17. This CDR3 comprises 19 residues. The germline V gene has CDR1 SGHAT and CDR2 FQNNGV. In nucleotides, the CDR3 is TGTGCCAGCAGCTTAGATCGCAGACCCTGGACAGGTCGGGGCTATGGCTACACCTTC. This codes for CASSLDRRPWTGRGYGYTF.

This clone was counted a single time. The chain carries TRBV6-6 and TRBJ2-1, with TRBD2 matching 7 bases. Germline V gene data show CDR1 as MNHNY and CDR2 as SVGAGI (reference sequence). J was trimmed by 4 bases and V by 6 bases; bases with no gene match: 6. This CDR3 has 14 amino acids. For the CDR3, the DNA is TGTGCCAGCAGAAGACTAGCCCAGTACAATGAGCAGTTCTTC. This translates into CASRRLAQYNEQFF.

The rearrangement links TRBV24-1 to TRBJ1-1, with D perhaps TRBD1 (5 bases). Germline V gene data show CDR1 as KGHDR and CDR2 as SFDVKD. The CDR3 is 13 residues long. Trimming shortened V by 3 bases and J by 8 bases, and 12 bases separated the two germline ends. The CDR3 loop is CATSDRPGGEAFF. CDR3 nucleotides: TGTGCCACCAGTGATCGACCCGGGGGGGAAGCTTTCTTT.

The V and J genes are TRBV6-5 and TRBJ1-5; D gene unclear. Germline V gene lookup returns CDR1 MNHEY and CDR2 SVGAGI. Trimming took off 5 bases at V and 4 bases at J, with 9 bases between the two ends. This CDR3 region has 13 residues. CDR3 region: CASSPGLNQPQHF. The DNA of the CDR3 is TGTGCCAGCAGTCCAGGACTTAATCAGCCCCAGCATTTT.

The CDR3 DNA is TGTGCTTCGGAGGGCTACACCTTC. This encodes CASEGYTF. The chain employs TRBV19 and TRBJ1-2; no reliable D call. The CDR3 is 8 residues long. Germline CDR1 reads LNHDA; CDR2 reads SQIVND (reference sequence).

The rearrangement links TRBV9 to TRBJ2-7; a weak D match, TRBD2 (6 bases). The CDR3 length is 15 residues. The V gene lost 2 bases and the J gene lost 3 bases, with 15 bases spanning the gap. Germline V gene sequence: CDR1 SGDLS, CDR2 YYNGEE. The CDR3 DNA sequence: TGTGCCAGCAGCGTTAGCGGATCGAACGTCTACGAGCAGTACTTC. Translating gives CASSVSGSNVYEQYF.

The rearrangement links TRBV4-2 to TRBJ2-2; a possible D gene is TRBD2 (5 bases). The CDR3 covers 15 residues. Germline-derived CDR1 and CDR2 are LGHNA and YNFKEQ. Deletions cut 3 bases from V and 6 bases from J, with 14 bases between. CDR3 sequence: CASSQTDFFPGELFF. CDR3 DNA sequence: TGTGCCAGCAGCCAGACGGACTTTTTTCCCGGGGAGCTGTTTTTT.

This clone was observed a single time. This rearrangement joins TRBV3-1 (or the pseudogene TRBV3-2) to TRBJ1-2, with D maybe TRBD1 (6 bases). Trimming left V 3 bases short and J 5 bases short, with 13 bases between. Germline values: CDR1 LGHDT, CDR2 YNNKEL (reference sequence). The CDR3 runs to 14 residues. In nucleotides, the CDR3 is TGTGCCAGCAGCCAGCCGGGACAATTATATGGCTACACCTTC. Translating gives CASSQPGQLYGYTF.

This chain uses TRBV6-6 with TRBJ1-1, with D uncertain. The V end was cut by 6 bases, the J end by 3 bases, with 11 bases between. CDR3 length equals 13 residues. CDR1 MNHNY and CDR2 SVGAGI come from the germline V gene (reference sequence). CDR3 coding DNA: TGTGCCAGCAGCCACCTATCGGACACTGAAGCTTTCTTT. As protein: CASSHLSDTEAFF.

This chain uses TRBV10-3 with TRBJ1-2; 9 nucleotides agree with TRBD1. Per germline, CDR1 ENHRY and CDR2 SYGVKD. V lost 9 bases, J lost 2 bases, and 4 bases stayed unmatched. CDR3 length equals 13 residues. The CDR3 DNA follows: TGTGCCATTGGGGACAGGGAGAACTATGGCTACACCTTC. It codes for CAIGDRENYGYTF.

This sequence joins TRBV28 and TRBJ1-5; 12 positions match TRBD1. This CDR3 spans 17 amino acids. V trimming: 4 bases; J trimming: 5 bases; junction bases outside the gene matches: 9. Germline CDR1 is MDHEN and CDR2 is SYDVKM. CDR3 loop: CASSSLGDRGRDQPQHF. The DNA for the CDR3 is TGTGCCAGCAGTTCACTTGGGGACAGGGGGCGCGATCAGCCCCAGCATTTT.

The V and J genes are TRBV28 and TRBJ2-5; TRBD2 matches at 9 bases. Germline CDR1 MDHEN, CDR2 SYDVKM. The CDR3 covers 14 residues. J gave up 3 bases and V 7 bases, and 6 bases lay outside the gene matches. The CDR3 loop is CASIHSGSKETQYF. CDR3 bases: TGTGCCAGCATCCATAGCGGGAGCAAAGAGACCCAGTACTTC. Using reference TRBV28 and TRBJ2-5 for the parts outside the CDR3, the full variable domain is DVKVTQSSRYLVKRTGEKVFLECVQDMDHENMFWYRQDPGLGLRLIYFSYDVKMKEKGDIPEGYSVSREKKERFSLILESASTNQTSMYLCASIHSGSKETQYFGPGTRLLVL.

The rearrangement joins TRBV28 to TRBJ2-5, with TRBD2 as a possible D gene (5 bases). Germline-derived CDR1 and CDR2 are MDHEN and SYDVKM. Trimming pared 5 bases from V and 5 bases from J, leaving 12 bases between. This CDR3 is built from 13 residues. The CDR3 spells CASSRLHAETQYF. CDR3 bases: TGTGCCAGCAGTCGACTACACGCGGAGACCCAGTACTTC.

The V and J genes are TRBV28 and TRBJ1-5; perhaps TRBD1 as D (6 bases). With 4 bases removed from V and 1 base from J, the gap between germline ends came to 11 bases. Per the germline V gene, CDR1 is MDHEN and CDR2 is SYDVKM. The CDR3 contains 15 residues. DNA of the CDR3: TGTGCCAGCAGTTCCGGACAGAGGAGCAATCAGCCCCAGCATTTT. Its protein product is CASSSGQRSNQPQHF.

The gene calls are TRBV9 and TRBJ1-2; maybe TRBD1 (6 bases). V lost 4 bases, J lost 7 bases, and 11 bases lay in between. CDR3 size: 12 residues. Germline CDR1 reads SGDLS; CDR2 reads YYNGEE. Here the CDR3 reads CASSTTGLGYTF. Here the CDR3 DNA reads TGTGCCAGCAGCACAACAGGGCTTGGCTACACCTTC.

This clone was observed a few times. The V call is TRBV19, the J call TRBJ1-3; the match to TRBD1 covers 11 bases. Trimming took 7 bases from V and 9 from J; bases not matched to a gene: 8. The CDR3 covers 14 residues. Germline V gene sequence: CDR1 LNHDA, CDR2 SQIVND (reference sequence). CDR3 protein: CASTLGQGVGTIYF. CDR3 nucleotides: TGTGCCAGTACCCTGGGACAGGGGGTTGGCACCATATATTTT.

This clone was counted once. V usage is TRBV5-8 and J usage is TRBJ2-7; 9 bases map to TRBD1. Germline CDR1 is SGHTS and CDR2 is YDEGEE. V trimming: 6 bases; J trimming: 7 bases; junction bases outside the gene matches: 8. The CDR3 runs to 13 residues. In DNA form, the CDR3 reads TGTGCCAGCAACAGACAGGGGGTTGGAGAGCAGTACTTC. Protein: CASNRQGVGEQYF.

The V gene is TRBV4-1, the J gene TRBJ2-3; 7 bases match TRBD1. The CDR3 length is 15 residues. Trimming took 0 bases from V and 7 from J; bases not matched to a gene: 7. The germline V gene has CDR1 MGHRA and CDR2 YSYEKL. This chain's CDR3 is CASSQEALRGNTQYF. The CDR3 DNA sequence: TGCGCCAGCAGCCAAGAGGCTCTCAGGGGGAATACGCAGTATTTT.

The chain carries TRBV11-2 and TRBJ2-1; D unclear. The germline CDR1 and CDR2 sequences are SGHAT and FQNNGV. With 3 bases removed from V and 9 bases from J, the gap between germline ends came to 9 bases. The CDR3 is 12 residues long. The CDR3 spells CASSFTATEQFF. The CDR3 DNA sequence: TGTGCCAGCAGCTTTACAGCCACTGAGCAGTTCTTC.

CDR3 sequence: CASSLAGQGEAAVSTDTQYF. CDR3 sequence (DNA): TGTGCCAGCAGCTTAGCCGGCCAGGGGGAGGCCGCCGTTAGCACAGATACGCAGTATTTT. V and J are TRBV7-2 and TRBJ2-3, with D maybe TRBD1 (7 bases). Looked up from germline, CDR1 is SGHTA and CDR2 is FQGNSA. The CDR3 consists of 20 residues. The V gene lost 0 bases and the J gene lost 0 bases, with 22 bases spanning the gap.

The DNA of the CDR3 is TGTGCCTGGAGGGACATTTTCCCCGGGGAGCTGTTTTTT. Residues: CAWRDIFPGELFF. This chain connects TRBV30 to TRBJ2-2; possibly TRBD1 for D (5 bases). Trimming shortened V by 3 bases and J by 6 bases, and 11 bases separated the two germline ends. This CDR3 contains 13 residues. Per germline, CDR1 GTSNPN and CDR2 SVGIG (reference sequence).

This chain connects TRBV7-2 to TRBJ2-7; 7 bases fit TRBD2. The germline gives CDR1 SGHTA, CDR2 FQGNSA. The length of the CDR3 is 14 residues. V dropped 1 base and J dropped 4; count of bases not matched to a gene: 4. The CDR3 nucleotides are TGTGCCAGCAGCTTAGGGGCTAGCGGTTACGAGCAGTACTTC. Protein sequence: CASSLGASGYEQYF.

The rearrangement links TRBV7-3 to TRBJ1-6; the match to TRBD1 covers 7 bases. The CDR3 covers 13 residues. Trimming took 5 bases from V and 10 from J; bases not matched to a gene: 5. Germline V gene sequence: CDR1 SGHTA, CDR2 FQGTGA. The CDR3 DNA sequence: TGTGCCAGCAGCCAGGGGGTAGAATCACCCCTCCACTTT. Protein: CASSQGVESPLHF. Drawing the rest from reference TRBV7-3 and TRBJ1-6, the complete variable domain is GAGVSQTPSNKVTEKGKYVELRCDPISGHTALYWYRQSLGQGPEFLIYFQGTGAADDSGLPNDRFFAVRPEGSVSTLKIQRTERGDSAVYLCASSQGVESPLHFGNGTRLTVT.

CDR3 sequence reads: CASRYWTGGGNEQFF. The CDR3 DNA sequence: TGTGCCAGCCGATATTGGACAGGGGGCGGGAATGAGCAGTTCTTC. The V and J genes are TRBV6-5 and TRBJ2-1; 11 nucleotides match TRBD1. The ends lost 8 bases at V and 7 bases at J; junction bases unmatched: 10. Germline lookup yields CDR1 MNHEY and CDR2 SVGAGI. This CDR3 is built from 15 residues.